This passage covers 11 T cell receptor beta chains from one sample sequenced in a study of a mutant IDH1 vaccine in newly diagnosed glioma. These receptors' antigens are unknown. The data were produced by immunoSEQ multiplex PCR, yet TCRdb's version contains in-frame clones alone and is incomplete. The data contain some 37,000 clones, around 78% of them singletons. Documented time point: week 5, during vaccination. Every single dose of the vaccine, 300 ug of mutant IDH1 20-mer peptide, came with topical imiquimod. Sequencing used PBMCs, obtained from a glioma patient whose treatment included an IDH1 peptide vaccine. The receptor set was obtained from a man between 35 and 55 years old with glioma.

This clone has only a few counts. V gene TRBV30 combines with J gene TRBJ1-2, with 7 positions matching TRBD1. CDR3 size: 15 residues. V lost 2 bases to trimming and J lost 4 bases; unmatched junction nucleotides: 10. Germline V lookup: CDR1 GTSNPN, CDR2 SVGIG (reference sequence). The CDR3 spells CAWSKGLSGGYGYTF. CDR3 nucleotide sequence: TGTGCCTGGAGTAAGGGTCTGTCAGGGGGCTATGGCTACACCTTC.

This clone was seen a few times. The chain joins TRBV6-5 to TRBJ1-3; D is unclear. Germline CDR1 is MNHEY and CDR2 is SVGAGI. The CDR3 loop spans 14 amino acids. The ends were cut back, 7 bases at V and 4 bases at J, with 14 bases in the middle. In nucleotides, the CDR3 is TGTGCCAGCACCCACAGTGGGTCGGGAAACACCATATATTTT. This gives the protein CASTHSGSGNTIYF.

The chain is built from TRBV30 and TRBJ2-1; D may be TRBD2 (5 bases). The length of the CDR3 is 16 residues. V was cut by 0 bases and J by 0 bases, with 12 bases left in between. Germline V gene lookup returns CDR1 GTSNPN and CDR2 SVGIG (reference sequence). CDR3 residues: CAWSVLLGISYNEQFF. The CDR3, as DNA: TGTGCCTGGAGTGTACTTCTCGGGATCTCCTACAATGAGCAGTTCTTC.

The CDR3 sequence: CASTQGPGSPLHF. CDR3 DNA: TGTGCCAGCACCCAGGGGCCTGGTTCACCCCTCCACTTT. The genes are TRBV6-1 and TRBJ1-6, with a possible D match to TRBD1 (6 bases). The CDR3 has 13 amino acids. The germline gives CDR1 MNHNS, CDR2 SASEGT. The ends were cut back, 7 bases at V and 9 bases at J, with 13 bases in the middle.

V usage is TRBV6-5 and J usage is TRBJ1-3; D is ambiguous. Germline values: CDR1 MNHEY, CDR2 SVGAGI. CDR3 length equals 15 residues. V dropped 4 bases and J dropped 4 bases, with 14 bases sitting between them. CDR3 residues: CASSSPSLGGNTIYF. The CDR3, as DNA: TGTGCCAGCAGTTCCCCCTCTTTGGGCGGAAACACCATATATTTT.

The chain has TRBV6-5 and TRBJ1-2, with no clear D. The V and J ends lost 10 bases and 0 bases respectively, with 12 bases between them. The CDR3 is made up of 13 amino acids. Germline V gene data show CDR1 as MNHEY and CDR2 as SVGAGI. As DNA, the CDR3 is TGTGCCACCGCCCTCGACGCTAACTATGGCTACACCTTC. Encoded protein: CATALDANYGYTF.

The V call is TRBV15, the J call TRBJ1-5, with D perhaps matching TRBD1 (5 bases). V was pared by 4 bases and J by 7 bases, with 17 bases between. This CDR3 has 15 residues. Germline CDR1 LNHNV, CDR2 YYDKDF (reference sequence). The CDR3 sequence is CATSTGTPREQPQHF. CDR3 DNA sequence: TGTGCCACCAGCACCGGGACCCCTAGGGAACAGCCCCAGCATTTT.

This sequence joins TRBV6-5 and TRBJ2-1; D perhaps matches TRBD2 (5 bases). This CDR3 has 13 amino acids. V lost 6 bases to trimming and J lost 6 bases, with 12 bases between them. Germline CDR1 and CDR2: MNHEY and SVGAGI. CDR3 protein: CASRLAGANEQFF. In nucleotides, the CDR3 is TGTGCCAGCAGGCTGGCGGGCGCCAATGAGCAGTTCTTC.

The V and J genes are TRBV5-6 and TRBJ1-6; 9 bases fit TRBD1. The CDR3 covers 15 residues. J gave up 6 bases and V 4 bases, and 5 bases lay outside the gene matches. CDR1 is SGHDT and CDR2 is YYEEEE in the germline V gene. CDR3 sequence: CASSDRGLGNSPLHF. The CDR3 nucleotides read TGTGCCAGCAGCGACAGGGGGTTAGGTAATTCACCCCTCCACTTT.

The chain recombines TRBV9 with TRBJ2-2; a possible D gene is TRBD1 (7 bases). Between the trimmed V and J ends, which lost 4 bases and 4 bases, there was a span of 17 bases. CDR3 size: 16 residues. Germline V gene data show CDR1 as SGDLS and CDR2 as YYNGEE. The CDR3 region is CASSPRQGGSTGELFF. In DNA, the CDR3 is TGTGCCAGCAGCCCAAGACAGGGAGGTAGCACCGGGGAGCTGTTTTTT.

This clone was seen once. This chain uses TRBV7-9 with TRBJ2-1, with D perhaps being TRBD1 or TRBD2 (6 bases each). The V end lost 5 bases, the J end lost 5 bases, and 16 bases lay between the germline ends. Per the germline V gene, CDR1 is SEHNR and CDR2 is FQNEAQ (reference sequence). The CDR3 sequence is 15 residues long. CDR3 loop: CASSPPGAGHNEQFF. For the CDR3, the DNA is TGTGCCAGCAGCCCGCCGGGGGCAGGCCACAATGAGCAGTTCTTC.